The clone carrying this TCR beta chain occurred a few times. The data stem from a study of T cell changes during pregnancy in multiple sclerosis. Repertoires were generated with immunoSEQ multiplex PCR, while TCRdb's copy carries only in-frame clones and drops some. Of some 40,000 clones listed, roughly 90% are singletons. Germline V lookup: CDR1 MNHNS, CDR2 SASEGT. The J segment lost 9 bases and the V segment lost 8 bases, leaving 12 bases of the junction unmatched. This CDR3 has 14 amino acids. Sample: CD8+ T cells from peripheral blood mononuclear cells, taken before pregnancy. The clonotype comes from a female donor with multiple sclerosis, enrolled in a pregnancy study. This rearrangement joins TRBV6-1 to TRBJ2-7; 11 bases align to TRBD1. This chain's CDR3 is CASLYLGQGALQYF. The CDR3 DNA is TGTGCCAGCCTGTACCTCGGACAGGGGGCCTTGCAGTACTTC.